This TCR beta chain was sequenced in a study of read filtering for tumor transcriptome and immune sequencing. In the study overall: The cohort had some 17 men and 14 to 15 women aged about 45 to 90, mean approximately 66 years. Study-level findings and limits: IR-seq and RNA-seq agreed better without single-read clonotypes.

This clonotype was counted at least ten times. The antigen remains unidentified. From 300 to 400 ng of RNA, a library with molecular barcoded alpha/delta and beta/gamma adaptors was made. MiXCR was run by TCRdb on the reads, yielding one entry per CDR3 protein. The table records about 47,000 distinct CDR3 sequences, approximately 12% of them present only once. CDR3 length: 15 residues. With V trimmed by 3 bases and J by 2 bases, 4 bases remained unmatched. CDR1 and CDR2 from the germline V gene are MNHEY and SMNVEV (reference sequence). Sequencing was done on a sample of a population of CD138-negative cells sorted from bone marrow. The sequence came from a donor at least 40 years old with multiple myeloma. The chain carries TRBV27 and TRBJ2-7; 10 nucleotides match TRBD2. The CDR3, as DNA: TGTGCCAGCAGTTTTGCTAGCGGGAGAGCCTACGAGCAGTACTTC. This encodes CASSFASGRAYEQYF.